This T cell receptor beta chain was observed in a study of CD8+CD57+ T cells in acquired aplastic anemia (dated by TCRdb to 2016 to 2018). Some background on the complete study: On average, sorted CD4+ and CD8+ cells yielded approximately 3 ug of extracted DNA, with a range of about 0.18 to 30 ug. Here is what the overall study found, with its caveats: Nearly 30 CD8+ CDR3 sequences were found in both patients and controls but appeared to be highly expressed in patients and within the immunodominant clones of the patients. CD8+ Simpson's diversity did not differ significantly between patients and healthy controls (P=0.060).

In the study, sorted CD4+ and CD8+ blood T cells from patients with severe aplastic anemia and from healthy subjects underwent deep sequencing of TCR repertoires. Ficoll-Paque density gradient centrifugation was used to isolate peripheral blood mononuclear cells. Before DNA extraction, CD4+ and CD8+ T cells were sorted with FACS or magnetic beads. As to this clonotype: Its antigen has not been determined. An end of the junction differs from the germline gene, which may be a read error.

Profiling of TCR beta VDJ combinations and CDR3 sequences used genomic DNA as the template. TCR repertoire sequencing was run on an Illumina HiSeq 2000. The published analysis was carried out like this. TRBV/TRBJ rearrangement plots, CDR3 size and DJ length profiles, and Simpson's diversity index were used to assess repertoires. The immunodominant clone was defined as the most abundant DNA sequence in deep sequencing data. CDR3 amino acid sequences were checked for sharing between subjects and were compared against published repertoires and the VDJdb database. In TCRdb, the public reads were trimmed at Q25 with fastp and aligned with MiXCR, with productive beta chains retained. For every CDR3 protein sequence, its rows merge into one entry that carries the most common genes and DNA. The V and J calls shown here were made by TCRdb, not taken from the authors' results. This sample comprises 250,000 to 350,000 distinct CDR3 sequences, roughly 50% of them detected only once. The ten largest account for 7% to 9% of the sample.

CDR1 and CDR2 are read off the germline V gene as KGHDR and SFDVKD. Counted from cysteine to phenylalanine, this CDR3 has 16 amino acids. Only the CDR3 DNA stays, 48 bases, in frame from base 1. The TCR comes from a human donor with severe aplastic anemia or a healthy control (not recorded which). Material for sequencing was sorted CD4+, CD8+, or CD8+CD57+ T cells (not recorded which) from PBMCs. Recombination linked TRBV24-1 to TRBJ2-1, with no confidently assigned D gene. The CDR3 region: CATSDLDASTHNEQFF. Read as DNA, the sequence is TGTGCCACTAGTGACTTAGACGCAAGCACCCACAATGAGCAGTTCTTC.